This passage covers 27 T cell receptor beta chains from one sample sequenced in a study of blood T cells in healthy people across ages. A sample-barcoded 5' primer and a J-beta primer mix were used in a second PCR of roughly 7 to 11 cycles. Using its own MiXCR run on the 5' RACE reads, TCRdb lists one record per CDR3 protein. The sample lists about 700,000 distinct CDR3 sequences; around 32% were seen once. The specimen was blood. The receptors were sampled from a woman older than 75 in good health.

This clonotype has more than one count but fewer than ten. The genes are TRBV7-7 and TRBJ1-4; TRBD1 aligns across 8 bases. There are 14 residues in the CDR3. V shed 5 bases, J shed 8 bases, and the junction held 7 bases outside the gene matches. Germline CDR1 reads SSHAT; CDR2 reads FNYEAQ (reference sequence). The CDR3 bases are TGTGCCAGCAGCGCAACAGGGACAGGCGAAAAACTGTTTTTT. As protein: CASSATGTGEKLFF. Variable domain in full (rest from reference TRBV7-7 and TRBJ1-4): GAGVSQSPRYKVTKRGQDVTLRCDPISSHATLYWYQQALGQGPEFLTYFNYEAQPDKSGLPSDRFSAERPEGSISTLTIQRTEQRDSAMYRCASSATGTGEKLFFGSGTQLSVL.

This clonotype was recorded a few times. The chain employs TRBV12-3 or TRBV12-4 and TRBJ1-5; perhaps TRBD1 as D (6 bases). The CDR3 sequence is 15 residues long. V shed 5 bases and J shed 4 bases, with 15 bases lying between them. The CDR3, as DNA: TGTGCCAGCAGTCCGTCCGACAGGTTGAATCAGCCCCAGCATTTT. Its translation: CASSPSDRLNQPQHF.

This clonotype appeared once. A read error may be the cause here, since a much bigger clone is one base away. The chain has TRBV20-1 and TRBJ2-3; 8 bases line up with TRBD2. The CDR3 contains 16 residues. Germline values: CDR1 DFQATT, CDR2 SNEGSKA (reference sequence). CDR3 DNA: TGCAGTGCTAGAGACACGTTAGCGGGATTCACAGATACGCAGGATTTT. This gives the protein CSARDTLAGFTDTQDF.

This clonotype was detected once. A much larger clone lies a single base off, so this may be a read error. The chain combines TRBV29-1 with TRBJ1-4; D gene unclear. This CDR3 has 13 amino acids. Germline CDR1 reads SQVTM; CDR2 reads ANQGSEA. In nucleotides, the CDR3 is TGCAACGCAAGAAGAACCACTAATGAAAAACTGTTTTTT. Its protein is CNARRTTNEKLFF.

The rearrangement links TRBV20-1 to TRBJ2-1, with TRBD2 matching 11 bases. In germline, CDR1 is DFQATT, CDR2 SNEGSKA (reference sequence). The CDR3 sequence is 17 residues long. Trimming took 3 bases from V and 4 from J; bases not matched to a gene: 11. This chain's CDR3 is CSASLLAGGPVYNEQFF. DNA of the CDR3: TGCAGTGCTAGTCTCCTAGCGGGGGGTCCAGTTTACAATGAGCAGTTCTTC.

This clonotype was detected ten times or more. The J gene is TRBJ1-2, the V gene TRBV6-4, with no clear D. With 5 bases removed from V and 2 bases from J, the gap between germline ends came to 12 bases. Germline V gives CDR1 MRHNA, CDR2 SNTAGT. This CDR3 has 14 residues. The CDR3: CASSLTVGNYGYTF. In DNA form, the CDR3 reads TGTGCCAGCAGTTTAACCGTAGGAAACTATGGCTACACCTTC.

This clonotype was seen only a few times. V and J are TRBV5-1 and TRBJ1-1, with 8 nucleotides matching TRBD1. The germline CDR1 and CDR2 sequences are SGHRS and YFSETQ. This CDR3 contains 14 residues. V was pared by 2 bases and J by 5 bases, with 5 bases of the junction left unmatched. The CDR3 is CASSLSGGGTEAFF. CDR3 bases: TGCGCCAGCAGCTTATCAGGGGGCGGGACTGAAGCTTTCTTT.

This clonotype occurred many times. The gene calls are TRBV6-2 or TRBV6-3 and TRBJ2-1; D is possibly TRBD1 or TRBD2 (5 bases each). Trimming took 6 bases from V and 9 from J, leaving 15 bases between them. The CDR3 runs 13 residues. The germline V gene has CDR1 MNHEY and CDR2 SVGEGT. The CDR3 here is CASSPGLRGEQFF. CDR3 DNA: TGTGCCAGCAGCCCGGGGCTACGGGGTGAGCAGTTCTTC.

As concerns this clonotype: A much larger clone differs by one base, so this may be a read error. The chain joins TRBV2 to TRBJ1-5; D is undetermined. The CDR3 is 13 residues long. Germline CDR1 and CDR2: SNHLY and FYNNEI. CDR3 region: CTSSVRADQPQHF. The CDR3 DNA sequence: TGTACCAGCAGTGTTAGGGCAGATCAGCCCCAGCATTTT.

In this sample, this clonotype turned up a few times. A single base separates this from a much larger clone, so it may be a read error. V is TRBV7-9 and J is TRBJ2-5, with TRBD2 matching 10 bases. The V and J ends lost 0 bases and 11 bases, in that order; junction bases with no gene match: 9. Germline CDR1 is SEHNR and CDR2 is FQNEAQ (reference sequence). The CDR3 runs to 15 residues. The chain's CDR3 is CASSLAGLATHEQYF. In nucleotides, the CDR3 is TGTGCCAGCAGCTTAGCGGGACTAGCGACGCATGAGCAGTACTTC. The full variable domain, completed using reference TRBV7-9 and TRBJ2-5, is DTGVSQNPRHKITKRGQNVTFRCDPISEHNRLYWYRQTLGQGPEFLTYFQNEAQLEKSRLLSDRFSAERPKGSFSTLEIQRTEQGDSAMYLCASSLAGLATHEQYFGPGTRLLVL.

To note about this clonotype: This may be a read error, as it is one base from a much larger clone. The chain employs TRBV6-2 or TRBV6-3 and TRBJ1-5, with a possible D match to TRBD1 (5 bases). CDR3 size: 14 residues. Trimming shortened V by 10 bases and J by 5 bases, and 18 bases separated the two germline ends. Germline-derived CDR1 and CDR2 are MNHEY and SVGEGT. CDR3 bases: TGTGCCATCGGAGCGGGACTGATCGATCAGCCCCAGCATTTT. Protein: CAIGAGLIDQPQHF.

This clonotype showed up many times. This clone may be a read error of a much larger clone one base away. The chain uses TRBV29-1 and TRBJ2-5; D is ambiguous. Per germline, CDR1 SQVTM and CDR2 ANQGSEA. The CDR3 extends over 13 amino acids. V dropped 7 bases and J dropped 11 bases, with 23 bases sitting between them. CDR3 coding DNA: TGCAGCGCTCCCGTGCCGGTGGGCAATGAGCAGTACTTC. This gives the protein CSAPVPVGNEQYF.

As concerns this clonotype: This may be a read error: a much more frequent sequence differs by one nucleotide. The chain joins TRBV19 to TRBJ2-5; 7 nucleotides agree with TRBD1. V lost 1 base, J lost 5 bases, and 4 bases stayed unmatched. This CDR3 contains 14 residues. Germline V gene lookup returns CDR1 LNHDA and CDR2 SQIVND (reference sequence). Here the CDR3 DNA reads TGTGCCAGTAGTATAGGACAGGGAAGGGAGACCCAGTACTTC. It is translated as CASSIGQGRETQYF.

This clonotype occurred a few times. Given a much more abundant clone one base away, this may be a read error. The genes are TRBV10-3 and TRBJ2-3; 10 bases align to TRBD2. V was pared by 11 bases and J by 6 bases, with 14 bases of the junction left unmatched. This CDR3 is built from 15 residues. Germline-derived CDR1 and CDR2 are ENHRY and SYGVKD. The chain's CDR3 is CAVRVGLAGVDTQYF. The CDR3 bases are TGTGCCGTCCGAGTCGGGCTAGCGGGAGTTGATACGCAGTATTTT.

This clonotype was detected ten times or more. V is TRBV25-1 and J is TRBJ2-5; TRBD1 or TRBD2 may be the D gene (5 bases each). The CDR3 has 15 residues. V was shortened by 3 bases and J by 5 bases, with 16 bases between the two germline ends. CDR1 and CDR2 from the germline V gene are MGHDK and SYGVNS. CDR3 region: CASSDPTGTGETQYF. The CDR3 DNA sequence: TGTGCCAGCAGTGACCCGACCGGGACCGGGGAGACCCAGTACTTC.

As concerns this clonotype: Possible read error: a much larger clone is one base away. CDR3 in DNA: TGCGCCAGCAGCCCAACTCCGACGCATGAGGACACCGGGGAGCGGTTTTTT. Residues: CASSPTPTHEDTGERFF. V usage is TRBV4-3 and J usage is TRBJ2-2; the D call may be TRBD1 or TRBD2 (5 bases each). The CDR3 loop spans 17 amino acids. The germline gives CDR1 LGHNA, CDR2 YSLEER.

The sample holds many counts of this clonotype. The rearrangement uses TRBV7-2 and TRBJ2-5, with 9 bases fitting TRBD2. Looked up from germline, CDR1 is SGHTA and CDR2 is FQGNSA. CDR3 length equals 16 residues. With V trimmed by 1 base and J by 1 base, 4 bases remained unmatched. Written as DNA, the CDR3 is TGTGCCAGCAGCTTAGAGCGGGGGGCCATCCAAGAGACCCAGTACTTC. Translated, it gives CASSLERGAIQETQYF.

This clonotype was detected only a few times. V gene TRBV29-1 combines with J gene TRBJ1-1, with 8 bases fitting TRBD1. CDR3 length: 13 amino acids. Looked up from germline, CDR1 is SQVTM and CDR2 is ANQGSEA. After removal of 5 bases from V and 2 bases from J, the junction contained 4 bases not matched to a gene. CDR3 amino acids: CSVYRGANTEAFF. The CDR3 coding sequence is TGCAGCGTTTACAGGGGGGCCAACACTGAAGCTTTCTTT. Based on the CDR3 plus reference TRBV29-1 and TRBJ1-1, the full variable domain is SAVISQKPSRDICQRGTSLTIQCQVDSQVTMMFWYRQQPGQSLTLIATANQGSEATYESGFVIDKFPISRPNLTFSTLTVSNMSPEDSSIYLCSVYRGANTEAFFGQGTRLTVV.

This clonotype was seen a few times. This may be a read error: a much more frequent sequence differs by one nucleotide. This rearrangement joins TRBV28 to TRBJ2-7; 7 nucleotides match TRBD1. Trimming took 4 bases from V and 7 from J; bases not matched to a gene: 19. There are 17 residues in the CDR3. In germline, CDR1 is MDHEN, CDR2 SYDVKM. The CDR3, as DNA: TGTGCCAGCAGTTCCTTACTAGGGGGCAGTCGAAGGAATGAGCAGTACTTC. Its protein product is CASSSLLGGSRRNEQYF.

This clonotype was found many times. CDR3 sequence (DNA): TGTGCCAGCAGTTTATTAAGGGTTGGGGAGCAGTACTTC. This gives the protein CASSLLRVGEQYF. The chain couples TRBV28 to TRBJ2-7; D ambiguous. The CDR3 loop spans 13 amino acids. V lost 1 base and J 7 bases, leaving 11 bases between the germline ends. From germline, CDR1 is MDHEN and CDR2 SYDVKM. The variable domain in full, completed from reference TRBV28 and TRBJ2-7, reads DVKVTQSSRYLVKRTGEKVFLECVQDMDHENMFWYRQDPGLGLRLIYFSYDVKMKEKGDIPEGYSVSREKKERFSLILESASTNQTSMYLCASSLLRVGEQYFGPGTRLTVT.

As DNA, the CDR3 is TGTGCCAGCAGCACCAATTCTCCCGGGACAGAAGAGACCCAGTACTTC. It is translated as CASSTNSPGTEETQYF. The genes are TRBV7-2 and TRBJ2-5; TRBD1 aligns across 7 bases. Germline V gives CDR1 SGHTA, CDR2 FQGNSA. CDR3 size: 16 residues. The J segment lost 3 bases and the V segment lost 5 bases, leaving 12 bases of the junction unmatched.

This clonotype was counted only a few times. This chain uses TRBV20-1 with TRBJ1-1; 10 nucleotides match TRBD1. The CDR3 runs to 14 residues. Germline V gene data show CDR1 as DFQATT and CDR2 as SNEGSKA (reference sequence). Trimming removed 4 bases from V and 5 bases from J; junction bases left unmatched: 7. CDR3 in amino acids: CSAKGDRGFTEAFF. CDR3 nucleotides: TGCAGTGCTAAAGGGGACAGGGGTTTTACTGAAGCTTTCTTT.

In this sample, this clonotype turned up many times. The V and J genes are TRBV30 and TRBJ2-5, with 7 bases that match TRBD2. CDR1 and CDR2 from the germline V gene are GTSNPN and SVGIG (reference sequence). With V trimmed by 0 bases and J by 1 base, 2 bases remained unmatched. This CDR3 is 14 amino acids long. The CDR3, as DNA: TGTGCCTGGAGTGTGGGGGGGGGCCAAGAGACCCAGTACTTC. Residues: CAWSVGGGQETQYF. The whole variable domain, filled in from reference TRBV30 and TRBJ2-5, reads SQTIHQWPATLVQPVGSPLSLECTVEGTSNPNLYWYRQAAGRGLQLLFYSVGIGQISSEVPQNLSASRPQDRQFILSSKKLLLSDSGFYLCAWSVGGGQETQYFGPGTRLLVL.

This clonotype was seen many times. This chain links TRBV20-1 with TRBJ1-1; D possibly corresponds to TRBD1 (5 bases). The ends were cut back, 1 base at V and 2 bases at J, with 8 bases in the middle. This CDR3 spans 13 amino acids. CDR1 and CDR2 from the germline V gene are DFQATT and SNEGSKA (reference sequence). DNA for the CDR3: TGCAGTGCTAGAGGGGGGAGAAACACTGAAGCTTTCTTT. Protein sequence: CSARGGRNTEAFF.

This clonotype showed up many times. The rearrangement joins TRBV6-2 or TRBV6-3 to TRBJ2-7; no firm D call. Germline V lookup: CDR1 MNHEY, CDR2 SVGEGT. Trimming took 0 bases from V and 7 from J, leaving 10 bases between them. The CDR3 contains 13 residues. CDR3 sequence: CASSYSRRGEQYF. Here the CDR3 DNA reads TGTGCCAGCAGTTACTCGCGGCGAGGAGAGCAGTACTTC.

Details on this clonotype: Germline is not matched at one junction end, which may reflect a read error. CDR3 bases: TGTGCCAGCACTAAAGACAGGGGAGACTATGGCCACATCTTC. This sequence encodes CASTKDRGDYGHIF. The V gene is TRBV6-6, the J gene TRBJ1-2; 8 nucleotides agree with TRBD1. CDR3 length: 14 residues. Germline CDR1 reads MNHNY; CDR2 reads SVGAGI (reference sequence).

This clonotype was recorded at least ten times. V gene TRBV20-1 combines with J gene TRBJ1-2, with 7 bases lining up with TRBD1. CDR3 length: 14 amino acids. V shed 1 base and J 11 bases; nucleotides not matched to a gene: 13. The germline V gene encodes CDR1 DFQATT and CDR2 SNEGSKA (reference sequence). The CDR3 DNA is TGCAGTGCTAGAGGGTCAGGGGGTTCTGGATGGTACACCTTC. Its translation: CSARGSGGSGWYTF.